These 10 T cell receptor beta chains came from one sample sequenced in a study of Tregs in tolerant kidney transplant recipients. Sequencing was performed with immunoSEQ multiplex PCR; in TCRdb, only in-frame clones are kept and a portion is missing. The sample has about 21,000 clones; over 75% are singletons. Mixed chimerism was transient after nonmyeloablative marrow transplants from related graft donors. The starting material was CD8+ T cells from blood (PBMCs), obtained 6 months after the transplant. The receptors come from a human patient who received a combined kidney and bone marrow transplant. Some T cells may be provided by the graft donor.

In DNA, the CDR3 is TGTGCCATCAGTGAGAGGGACATAGAAAGAGCTAACTATGGCTACACCTTC. Translating it yields CAISERDIERANYGYTF. The chain uses TRBV10-3 and TRBJ1-2; D is perhaps TRBD1 (6 bases). V lost 2 bases, J lost 0 bases, and 16 bases lay in between. This CDR3 region has 17 residues. Germline V gene sequence: CDR1 ENHRY, CDR2 SYGVKD.

V gene TRBV7-9 combines with J gene TRBJ2-7; D unclear. Germline V gives CDR1 SEHNR, CDR2 FQNEAQ (reference sequence). Trimming took 4 bases from V and 6 from J, leaving 7 bases between them. CDR3 size: 11 residues. The CDR3 nucleotides read TGTGCCAGCAGCTACTTACTCGAGCAGTACTTC. It is translated as CASSYLLEQYF.

The V and J genes are TRBV27 and TRBJ2-3; D is undetermined. Germline CDR1 reads MNHEY; CDR2 reads SMNVEV (reference sequence). Trimming took off 3 bases at V and 4 bases at J, with 5 bases between the two ends. This CDR3 has 12 residues. The CDR3 loop is CASSLIADTQYF. CDR3 nucleotide sequence: TGTGCCAGCAGTTTGATAGCAGATACGCAGTATTTT.

This chain uses TRBV9 with TRBJ2-3; TRBD2 aligns across 9 bases. Germline V gene data show CDR1 as SGDLS and CDR2 as YYNGEE. The ends lost 0 bases at V and 3 bases at J; junction bases unmatched: 5. The CDR3 runs to 16 residues. CDR3 bases: TGTGCCAGCAGCGTAGAAGGCGGGAGGGTAACAGATACGCAGTATTTT. It yields the protein CASSVEGGRVTDTQYF.

The rearrangement uses TRBV7-6 and TRBJ2-5, with 13 positions matching TRBD2. Germline-derived CDR1 and CDR2 are SGHVS and FNYEAQ. This CDR3 spans 16 amino acids. J gave up 5 bases and V 1 base, and 4 bases lay outside the gene matches. CDR3 protein: CASSLGGLAGRETQYF. Here the CDR3 DNA reads TGTGCCAGCAGCTTAGGGGGACTAGCGGGACGGGAGACCCAGTACTTC.

A word on this clone: This specimen includes other DNA sequences encoding the same CDR3. The chain uses TRBV14 and TRBJ2-2; 13 bases match TRBD2. CDR1 and CDR2 from the germline V gene are SGHDN and FVKESK. Unmatched junction bases numbered 8, after V lost 3 bases and J lost 4 bases. The CDR3 spans 18 residues. The CDR3: CASSQKLAGGPFTGELFF. CDR3 nucleotides: TGTGCCAGCAGCCAGAAACTAGCGGGAGGGCCGTTCACCGGGGAGCTGTTTTTT.

The chain uses TRBV27 and TRBJ2-7; maybe TRBD1 (6 bases). Per germline, CDR1 MNHEY and CDR2 SMNVEV (reference sequence). With 6 bases removed from V and 2 bases from J, the gap between germline ends came to 14 bases. The CDR3 is 14 amino acids. This chain's CDR3 is CASSHSGQTYEQYF. The CDR3 DNA is TGTGCCAGCAGCCATTCCGGACAGACCTACGAGCAGTACTTC.

V is TRBV27 and J is TRBJ2-3; possibly TRBD2 for D (5 bases). The CDR3 consists of 12 residues. The V gene lost 11 bases and the J gene lost 2 bases, with 11 bases spanning the gap. Germline CDR1 is MNHEY and CDR2 is SMNVEV (reference sequence). The CDR3 here is CASRGYTDTQYF. The CDR3 bases are TGTGCCTCACGGGGTTACACAGATACGCAGTATTTT.

The V gene is TRBV19, the J gene TRBJ1-3, with D hard to call. CDR3 size: 16 residues. The V and J ends lost 3 bases and 0 bases respectively, with 12 bases between them. Germline V gene sequence: CDR1 LNHDA, CDR2 SQIVND (reference sequence). The CDR3 bases are TGTGCCAGTAGTATCGCCACGCGGGGCTCTGGAAACACCATATATTTT. Translation: CASSIATRGSGNTIYF.

This sequence joins TRBV27 and TRBJ2-5, with D unclear. The end of the DNA aligns better with TRBJ2-7, so the J call may be wrong. CDR3 length: 13 amino acids. Per the germline V gene, CDR1 is MNHEY and CDR2 is SMNVEV (reference sequence). The CDR3 DNA sequence: TGTGCCAGCAGTCCCCGGGTAGGCTACGAGCAGTACTTC. Translation gives CASSPRVGYEQYF.